The 18 T cell receptor beta chains below come from one sample, sequenced in a study of cytomegalovirus exposure and HLA in healthy donors. Method: immunoSEQ multiplex PCR; TCRdb's copy keeps in-frame clones and lacks some. Of roughly 150,000 clones listed, 85% to 90% are singletons. Material: PBMCs. Every receptor here comes from a man in his late teens or twenties in good health and CMV-seronegative.

V is TRBV7-2 and J is TRBJ2-2, with D possibly being TRBD2 (5 bases). The germline gives CDR1 SGHTA, CDR2 FQGNSA. Deletions cut 3 bases from V and 1 base from J, with 15 bases between. This CDR3 comprises 17 residues. The CDR3 region has the DNA TGTGCCAGCAGCTTTAAAATAGCGCACATGAACACCGGGGAGCTGTTTTTT. The encoded protein is CASSFKIAHMNTGELFF. Using reference TRBV7-2 and TRBJ2-2 for the parts outside the CDR3, the full variable domain is GAGVSQSPSNKVTEKGKDVELRCDPISGHTALYWYRQSLGQGLEFLIYFQGNSAPDKSGLPSDRFSAERTGGSVSTLTIQRTQQEDSAVYLCASSFKIAHMNTGELFFGEGSRLTVL.

As concerns this clone: At one of its ends the junction is not consistent with the germline gene, which may arise from a read error. The chain is built from TRBV29-1 and TRBJ1-4; D might be TRBD1 (6 bases). CDR3 length: 13 residues. Germline CDR1 SQVTM, CDR2 ANQGSEA. The CDR3 is CSVVRDTTEKLFF. The CDR3 DNA reads as TGCAGCGTCGTCCGGGACACTACTGAAAAACTGTTTTTT.

Only one count was recorded for this clone. The rearrangement joins TRBV7-9 to TRBJ1-1; no firm D call. The length of the CDR3 is 12 residues. V was trimmed by 4 bases and J by 6 bases, leaving 9 bases between them. Germline values: CDR1 SEHNR, CDR2 FQNEAQ (reference sequence). CDR3 bases: TGTGCCAGCAGCTACGGGGTTTCTGAAGCTTTCTTT. The encoded protein is CASSYGVSEAFF.

This sequence joins TRBV10-1 and TRBJ1-1; 10 nucleotides line up with TRBD1. Unmatched junction bases numbered 6, after V lost 2 bases and J lost 6 bases. Germline values: CDR1 WNHNN, CDR2 SYGVQD (reference sequence). The CDR3 runs to 15 residues. CDR3 amino acids: CASSEVRDRGSEAFF. The CDR3 DNA is TGCGCCAGCAGTGAGGTGAGGGACAGGGGCTCTGAAGCTTTCTTT.

On this clone itself: Germline and junction disagree at one end, which may indicate a read error. The chain is built from TRBV6-1 and TRBJ1-3; 8 bases fit TRBD1. Germline CDR1 MNHNS, CDR2 SASEGT. This CDR3 comprises 17 residues. The CDR3 sequence is CASREDRGSSSGNTIYF. The CDR3 bases are TGTGCCAGCAGGGAAGACAGGGGCTCCTCCTCTGGAAACACCATATATTTT.

This clone was recorded once. V gene TRBV7-6 combines with J gene TRBJ2-4; 7 bases line up with TRBD1. The CDR3 is 17 residues long. Germline trimming cut 4 bases from V and 0 bases from J; bases unmatched to any gene: 9. From germline, CDR1 is SGHVS and CDR2 FNYEAQ. The CDR3 protein is CASSSFDRELAKNIQYF. In DNA form, the CDR3 reads TGTGCCAGCAGCTCCTTTGACAGGGAACTAGCCAAAAACATTCAGTACTTC.

The rearrangement uses TRBV4-2 and TRBJ2-1; 11 bases are shared with TRBD2. The CDR3 runs to 16 residues. The germline V gene has CDR1 LGHNA and CDR2 YNFKEQ. V shed 4 bases, J shed 10 bases, and the junction held 12 bases outside the gene matches. CDR3 in DNA: TGTGCCAGCAGCCTACTTGGTAGCGGGGGGGCGGGAGAGCAGTTCTTC. Its protein is CASSLLGSGGAGEQFF.

This chain joins TRBV29-1 and TRBJ1-5, with a weak D call TRBD1 (6 bases). CDR3 length: 12 amino acids. V was trimmed by 2 bases and J by 9 bases, leaving 11 bases between them. Germline V CDR1 and CDR2: SQVTM, ANQGSEA. The CDR3 loop reads CSVESGGGPQHF. The CDR3, as DNA: TGCAGCGTTGAATCTGGGGGCGGGCCCCAGCATTTT.

The gene calls are TRBV5-1 and TRBJ1-5, with D hard to call. Trimming left V 6 bases short and J 5 bases short, with 12 bases between. CDR1 SGHRS and CDR2 YFSETQ come from the germline V gene. The length of the CDR3 is 13 residues. The CDR3 sequence is CASTPDGHQPQHF. CDR3 in DNA: TGCGCCAGCACCCCAGATGGGCATCAGCCCCAGCATTTT.

V and J are TRBV7-8 and TRBJ2-7, with 10 bases matching TRBD2. Germline CDR1 is SGHVS and CDR2 is FQNEAQ. J lost 9 bases, V lost 1 base, and 9 bases had no gene match. The CDR3 length is 15 residues. Written as DNA, the CDR3 is TGTGCCAGCAGCTTAGGATCAGGAGCGGGGGGGCTGCAGTACGTC. Its protein is CASSLGSGAGGLQYV.

The rearrangement joins TRBV27 to TRBJ2-5, with 10 bases identical to TRBD2. This CDR3 region has 15 residues. The germline gives CDR1 MNHEY, CDR2 SMNVEV (reference sequence). The V and J ends lost 6 bases and 3 bases, in that order; junction bases with no gene match: 7. The CDR3 region has the DNA TGTGCCAGCAGCTTTGGACTAGCGGCAAAAGAGACCCAGTACTTC. Translating it yields CASSFGLAAKETQYF.

The rearrangement uses TRBV11-3 and TRBJ2-1, with 11 bases fitting TRBD2. The CDR3 loop spans 16 amino acids. Looked up from germline, CDR1 is SGHNT and CDR2 is YENEEA. The V and J ends lost 5 bases and 1 base, in that order; junction bases with no gene match: 4. The DNA of the CDR3 is TGTGCCAGCAGCGTGACTAGCGGGAAATCCTACAATGAGCAGTTCTTC. This encodes CASSVTSGKSYNEQFF.

The rearrangement uses TRBV7-8 and TRBJ2-2; 7 positions agree with TRBD1. This CDR3 is 15 amino acids long. CDR1 and CDR2 (germline): SGHVS, FQNEAQ. The J segment lost 2 bases and the V segment lost 3 bases, leaving 3 bases of the junction unmatched. The chain's CDR3 is CASSLTGSNTGELFF. The CDR3, as DNA: TGTGCCAGCAGCTTGACAGGGTCCAACACCGGGGAGCTGTTTTTT.

This chain joins TRBV28 and TRBJ1-5, with a possible D match to TRBD1 (5 bases). Germline V gene sequence: CDR1 MDHEN, CDR2 SYDVKM. The CDR3 sequence is 15 residues long. V lost 8 bases, J lost 10 bases, and 24 bases lay in between. The CDR3 sequence is CASRVTTAPGEPQHF. The CDR3 DNA sequence: TGTGCCAGCCGGGTGACGACAGCCCCAGGAGAACCCCAGCATTTT.

V usage is TRBV27 and J usage is TRBJ1-2; TRBD1 aligns across 9 bases. J was trimmed by 4 bases and V by 0 bases; bases with no gene match: 15. The length of the CDR3 is 19 residues. Per germline, CDR1 MNHEY and CDR2 SMNVEV (reference sequence). The CDR3 coding sequence is TGTGCCAGCAGTTTATCACAACCGGGACAGGGTCATTCGGGCTATGGCTACACCTTC. This encodes CASSLSQPGQGHSGYGYTF.

This clone has just one count. This chain connects TRBV4-1 to TRBJ2-7, with 11 bases identical to TRBD2. Germline-derived CDR1 and CDR2 are MGHRA and YSYEKL. The junction had 1 base not matched to a gene; V was cut back by 1 base and J by 2 bases. The CDR3 sequence is 15 residues long. CDR3 in amino acids: CASSQGLAGPYEQYF. CDR3 bases: TGCGCCAGCAGCCAAGGACTAGCGGGACCCTACGAGCAGTACTTC.

CDR3 sequence (DNA): TGTGCCAGCAGCTTGGCGGCAGGGGCCTTTAATGAGCAGTTCTTC. This codes for CASSLAAGAFNEQFF. This rearrangement joins TRBV5-6 to TRBJ2-1; a weak D match, TRBD1 (6 bases). There are 15 residues in the CDR3. Trimming took off 0 bases at V and 7 bases at J, with 14 bases between the two ends. Germline CDR1 is SGHDT and CDR2 is YYEEEE.

CDR3 in amino acids: CASSLQGADSPLHF. The CDR3 bases are TGTGCCAGCAGCCTACAGGGGGCCGATTCACCCCTCCACTTT. The gene calls are TRBV6-5 and TRBJ1-6; TRBD1 aligns across 9 bases. CDR1 is MNHEY and CDR2 is SVGAGI in the germline V gene. V trimming: 6 bases; J trimming: 8 bases; junction bases outside the gene matches: 5. This CDR3 spans 14 amino acids.